This record looks at one TCR beta chain sequence and its context. Its antigen is unknown. The record has no base qualities; no much larger clone is one base away. The data were obtained in a study of molecular identifiers for immune sequencing clone quantification listed by TCRdb under 2018. Background on the whole study: For a replicate experiment, the RNA from either about 20,000 or 100,000 naive CD8 T cells was divided into five aliquots, and four of those aliquots went on to sequencing. This methods study benchmarked molecular-identifier clustering-based TCR repertoire sequencing (MIDCIRS) and TCR RNA copy counting, using CD8 T cells to do so. General findings and caveats noted by the study authors: Without barcode sub-clustering, chimeric consensus sequences inflated TCR diversity; chimeras reached as high as 47%. Clones above 20 RNA copies held over 99% of molecules in CMV-specific effector cells but under 1% in naive cells. Naive libraries contained spiked-in Jurkat TCR RNA (approximately nine copies' worth), which is not part of the donor repertoire. Modeling indicated approximately 3.2 TCR RNA copies recovered per cell, compared with about 9.4 by digital PCR, which implies a capture efficiency of around 31%. The sizes of highly expanded clones could end up underestimated when identical TCR molecules share a barcode. A single cell's worth of spiked-in Jurkat TCR RNA was reported detectable even among about a million naive CD8 T cells.

Library prep was done by PCR. Sequencing was performed on a NextSeq 500. Bulk TCR libraries were generated as previously described, with the TCR primers listed in Table S5 used. Purification of total RNA was performed with the Qiagen AllPrep DNA/RNA kit. Before analysis, reads from multiple sequencing runs of the same library were pooled. Per the source publication's procedure: Reads were retained only if an exact TCR constant sequence was present, and the retained reads were trimmed to 150 nt and grouped according to their 12-nt molecular barcodes. Reads within each barcode group were sub-clustered using a 15% Levenshtein threshold, and quality-weighted consensus sequences were constructed for each RNA molecule. Non-functional sequences were removed, as were lower-count sequences one edit away from another. Based on fitting two negative binomial distributions, any barcode sub-cluster with under 20% of the maximum read count was discarded. TCRdb cleaned the public reads at Q25 with fastp, built clones with MiXCR and kept in-frame beta chains. One record per CDR3 amino acid sequence lists the most common genes and DNA. These V and J calls originate from TCRdb's pipeline instead of the authors' own analysis. Counted in this sample were under 600,000 distinct CDR3 sequences; about a quarter of them appeared once. The ten largest clonotypes hold 0.76% of the sample.

V and J are truncated by 0 bases and 4 bases respectively, leaving an intervening sequence of 4 bases. Counted from cysteine to phenylalanine, this CDR3 has 12 amino acids. This entry keeps only the CDR3 DNA: 36 bases, framed from base 1. CDR1 and CDR2 are read off the germline V gene (reference sequence) as GTSNPN and SVGIG. Libraries of naive CD8 T cells were built from anywhere between roughly 17,000 and 1,100,000 sorted cells, with 10%, 30% or 50% of the purified RNA used. Naive CD8 T cells were FACS-sorted as CD8+CD4-CCR7+CD45RA+ on a BD FACSAria II into RLT Plus buffer. To test detection sensitivity, Jurkat RNA equivalent to more than 8 TCR copies was spiked into samples of roughly 18,000-1,100,000 naive CD8 T cells. CD8 T cells were enriched with RosetteSep CD8+ T Cell Enrichment Cocktail and Ficoll-Paque, followed by ACK red cell lysis.

Rearrangement joined TRBV30 to TRBJ2-1; too little of a D gene remains to name it. This TCR derives from a human donor in good health. Some libraries in this study had Jurkat cell RNA spiked in. Sample: naive CD8+ T cells from blood, with Jurkat cell RNA spiked in. This specimen's cell subset or site label, interpreted: FACS-sorted CD8+CD4-CCR7+CD45RA+ naive T cells. The sequenced DNA: TGTGCCTGGAGTGTAACATACAATGAGCAGTTCTTC. It is translated as CAWSVTYNEQFF.